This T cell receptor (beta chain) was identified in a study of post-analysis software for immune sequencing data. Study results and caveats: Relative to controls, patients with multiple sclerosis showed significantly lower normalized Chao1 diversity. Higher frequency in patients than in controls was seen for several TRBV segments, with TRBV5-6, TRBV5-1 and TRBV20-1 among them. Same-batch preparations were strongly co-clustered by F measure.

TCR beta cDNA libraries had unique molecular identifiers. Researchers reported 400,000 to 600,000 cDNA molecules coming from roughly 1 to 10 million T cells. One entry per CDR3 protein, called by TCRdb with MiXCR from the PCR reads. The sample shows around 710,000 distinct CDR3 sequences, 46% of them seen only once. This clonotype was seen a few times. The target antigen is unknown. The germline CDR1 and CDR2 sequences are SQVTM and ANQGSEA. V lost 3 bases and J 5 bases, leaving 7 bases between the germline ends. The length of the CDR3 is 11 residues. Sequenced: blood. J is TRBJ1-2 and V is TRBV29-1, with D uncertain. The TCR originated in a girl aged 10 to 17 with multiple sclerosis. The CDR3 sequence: CSVEPEYGYTF. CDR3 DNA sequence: TGCAGCGTTGAGCCCGAATATGGCTACACCTTC.